The sequence of this TCR beta chain was determined in a study of T cell changes during pregnancy in multiple sclerosis. Clones were sequenced by immunoSEQ multiplex PCR, and TCRdb holds only the in-frame ones, with some missing. Of 60,000 or so clones listed, about 88% are singletons. This CDR3 comprises 13 residues. This clonotype originated in a female donor with multiple sclerosis, enrolled in a pregnancy study. The chain employs TRBV21-1 and TRBJ1-4. TRBV21-1 is listed as a pseudogene. Sample: peripheral blood, taken in the first trimester of pregnancy. The CDR3 loop is CASSSGLPEKLFF. The CDR3, as DNA: TGTGCCAGCAGCAGCGGGCTCCCAGAAAAACTGTTTTTT.